This TCR beta chain comes out of a study of T cell repertoires in cytomegalovirus infection. In the study overall: A matching HLA type, together with CMV infection, was signaled by public TCR beta signatures.

TCRdb re-analysed the reads in MiXCR, keeping a single row per CDR3 protein. The repertoire holds nearly 550,000 distinct CDR3 sequences, 16% seen once, with under 30% in the top ten. In germline, CDR1 is SGHRS, CDR2 YFSETQ. There are 13 residues in the CDR3. V gave up 2 bases and J gave up 5 bases, with 8 bases separating them. Overall study findings and caveats: CMV-specific TCR beta clonotypes restricted by HLA-C were the ones dominating the ex vivo response. CMV carriers with the relevant HLA were identified by cumulative public TCR beta family frequency.

This clonotype was counted between two and nine times. Its antigen is as yet unknown. Sequenced: CD8+ T cells from PBMCs. The receptor was isolated from a human donor in good health (CMV status not recorded). Some clones in this sample may be carry-over from other donors' samples. This chain connects TRBV5-1 to TRBJ2-1; D call uncertain. Written as DNA, the CDR3 is TGCGCCAGCAGCTTCGTTGGAGACAATGAGCAGTTCTTC. Protein: CASSFVGDNEQFF.